This T cell receptor (beta chain) is from a study of T-cell memory formation after mild COVID-19. MiXCR, run by TCRdb on the 5' RACE reads, gives a single entry per CDR3 protein. The sample yields 180,000 or so distinct CDR3 sequences, 11% seen once. With V trimmed by 6 bases and J by 3 bases, 19 bases remained unmatched. CDR1 is MDHEN, CDR2 SYDVKM, per germline. CDR3 length: 18 residues. This clonotype originated in a man aged 18 to 30 who had mild COVID-19 (a few samples of this study predate the infection). Cell type and time point are not known. Input material: PBMCs or a T cell subset sorted from them (not recorded which). The rearrangement uses TRBV28 and TRBJ1-2; TRBD1 matches 7 bases. As DNA, the CDR3 is TGTGCCAGCAGCCCCCCAAATTTACAGGGGACGCTCCACTATGGCTACACCTTC. Its translation: CASSPPNLQGTLHYGYTF.